The T cell receptor beta chain under discussion was sequenced for a study of CD8 T cells in ankylosing spondylitis (dated by TCRdb to between 2016 and 2019). In the study overall: T cell receptor beta repertoires were profiled in healthy donors and ankylosing spondylitis patients so that disease-linked TCR variants could be found. Peripheral blood samples were taken, and synovial fluid was additionally collected from ankylosing spondylitis patients. The full study cohort comprised 25 or so ankylosing spondylitis patients and about 110 healthy donors. Findings and caveats that apply to the study as a whole: Some TCR beta motif variants had previously been reported in synovial fluid and blood of reactive arthritis patients, which suggested common disease-initiation mechanisms. The disease-linked clones showed a CD8+ phenotype and occurred at relatively low frequencies in peripheral blood. A TCR beta motif made up of about eight highly homologous amino acid variants appeared to be characteristic of blood from ankylosing spondylitis patients. The disease-linked clones were reported to be significantly enriched in matched synovial fluid samples from ankylosing spondylitis patients.

The instrument given in TCRdb is Illumina HiSeq 2500. TCR beta libraries were prepared by quantitative 5'-RACE with molecular barcodes. On the study's bioinformatics: To identify disease-linked TCR variants, a new computational method was used, one built on a probabilistic model of VDJ rearrangement. The public sequencing data were trimmed at Q25 with fastp and processed into clonotypes with MiXCR by TCRdb, which kept only in-frame beta chains. Under each unique CDR3 protein, matching rows form one entry showing the most common genes and DNA. TCRdb, rather than the study authors, made the V and J calls. This sample comprises about 130,000 distinct CDR3 sequences, 7.3% of them detected only once. Clones ranked in the top ten supply around 12% of the sample. This clonotype was seen only a few times. Its recognized antigen is unknown. No much larger clonotype is one base removed from it; base qualities were not supplied.

V sheds 0 bases and J sheds 5 bases, leaving 15 bases between their ends. CDR1 and CDR2 are drawn from the germline V gene: SGHRS, YFSETQ. The CDR3 holds 15 amino acids from the cysteine to the phenylalanine. Only the CDR3 DNA stays, 45 bases, in frame from base 1. The TCR was taken from a female donor with ankylosing spondylitis or in good health (not recorded which). The chain uses TRBV5-1 and TRBJ2-7, with the identity of the D gene unclear. Sequenced input: blood, either unsorted or a sorted T cell fraction (not recorded which). The CDR3 region has the sequence CASSLVPDGQDEQYF. The sequenced DNA is TGCGCCAGCAGCTTGGTACCAGACGGCCAGGACGAGCAGTACTTC.